The present T cell receptor beta chain was sequenced within a study of neurological immune-mediated disorders. Study conclusions and caveats: None of the CDR3 amino acid sequences of expanded clones were shared across subjects, and this suggested private repertoires in all groups. The most TCR clonal expansion was seen in HTLV-1-associated myelopathy, and the least was seen in multiple sclerosis, which fell below healthy controls.

This clonotype was counted many times. What it binds is unknown. The cDNA was synthesized by 5'RACE incorporating 10-nucleotide random UMIs. The output of every sequencing run, over 160 million TCR-beta sequences, came from 15-18 subjects. TCRdb reprocessed the 5' RACE reads with MiXCR, giving one entry per CDR3 protein. Seen here are about 59,000 distinct CDR3 sequences, nearly 25% observed once, and the top ten hold over 4.5%. Regarding time point: technical triplicate 2. Sequencing was carried out using PBMCs. The receptor was isolated from a man between 60 and 75 years old with HTLV-1-associated myelopathy (HAM/TSP).

The CDR3 DNA is TGCGCCAGCAGGTCTTCCCTAGCGGGCCAAGAGACCCAGTACTTC. As protein: CASRSSLAGQETQYF. The rearrangement uses TRBV5-1 and TRBJ2-5; 8 bases line up with TRBD2. J gave up 1 base and V 5 bases, and 7 bases lay outside the gene matches. Germline V lookup: CDR1 SGHRS, CDR2 YFSETQ. CDR3 length: 15 amino acids.